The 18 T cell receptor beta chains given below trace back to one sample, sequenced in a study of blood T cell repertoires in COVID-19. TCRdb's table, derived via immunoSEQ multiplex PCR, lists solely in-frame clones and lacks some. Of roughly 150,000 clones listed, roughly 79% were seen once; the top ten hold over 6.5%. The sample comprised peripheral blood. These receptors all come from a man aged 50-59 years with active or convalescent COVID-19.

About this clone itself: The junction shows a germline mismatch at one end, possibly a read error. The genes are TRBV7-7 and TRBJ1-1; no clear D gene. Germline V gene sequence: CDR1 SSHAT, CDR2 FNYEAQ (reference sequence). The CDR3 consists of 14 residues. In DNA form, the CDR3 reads TGTGCTAGCAGCTGTAAGAAGCAGAACACTGAAGCTTTCTTT. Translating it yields CASSCKKQNTEAFF.

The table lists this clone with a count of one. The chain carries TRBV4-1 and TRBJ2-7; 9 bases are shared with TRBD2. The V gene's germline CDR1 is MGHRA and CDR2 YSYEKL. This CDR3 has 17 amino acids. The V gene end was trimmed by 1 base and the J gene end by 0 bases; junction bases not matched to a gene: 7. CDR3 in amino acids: CASSQGLAVRSSYEQYF. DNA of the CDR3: TGCGCCAGCAGCCAAGGACTAGCGGTTCGAAGCTCCTACGAGCAGTACTTC.

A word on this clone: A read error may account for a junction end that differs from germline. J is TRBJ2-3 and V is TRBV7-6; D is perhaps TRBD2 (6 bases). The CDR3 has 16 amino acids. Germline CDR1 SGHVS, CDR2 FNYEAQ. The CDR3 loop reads CASSLAAFGSGDTQYF. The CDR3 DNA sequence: TGTGCCAGCAGCCTAGCAGCATTCGGGAGCGGGGATACGCAGTATTTT.

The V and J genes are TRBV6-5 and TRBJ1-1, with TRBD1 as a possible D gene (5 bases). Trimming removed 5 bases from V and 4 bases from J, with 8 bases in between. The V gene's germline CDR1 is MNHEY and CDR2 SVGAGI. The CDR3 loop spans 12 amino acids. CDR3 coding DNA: TGTGCCAGCAGTCGTCAGGGCACTGAAGCTTTCTTT. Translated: CASSRQGTEAFF.

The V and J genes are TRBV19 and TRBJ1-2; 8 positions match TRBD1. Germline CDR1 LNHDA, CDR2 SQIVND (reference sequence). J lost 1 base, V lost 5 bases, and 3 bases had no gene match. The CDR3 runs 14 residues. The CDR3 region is CASSGTGVNYGYTF. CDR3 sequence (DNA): TGTGCCAGTAGTGGGACAGGAGTTAACTATGGCTACACCTTC.

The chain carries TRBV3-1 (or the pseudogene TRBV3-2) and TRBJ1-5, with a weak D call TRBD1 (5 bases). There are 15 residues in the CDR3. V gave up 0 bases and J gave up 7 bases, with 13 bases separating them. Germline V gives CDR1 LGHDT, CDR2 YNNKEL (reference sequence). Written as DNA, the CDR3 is TGTGCCAGCAGCCAAGATTCGGTGGGGGGACAGCCCCAGCATTTT. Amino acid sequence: CASSQDSVGGQPQHF.

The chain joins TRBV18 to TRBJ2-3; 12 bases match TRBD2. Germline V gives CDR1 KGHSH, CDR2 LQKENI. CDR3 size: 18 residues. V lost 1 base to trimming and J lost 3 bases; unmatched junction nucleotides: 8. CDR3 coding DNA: TGTGCCAGCTCACCACGGCTAGCGGGAGGGTTGAGGACAGATACGCAGTATTTT. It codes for CASSPRLAGGLRTDTQYF.

The CDR3: CASSDPGDFSYNEQFF. Here the CDR3 DNA reads TGTGCCAGCAGCGACCCGGGGGATTTCTCCTACAATGAGCAGTTCTTC. This chain links TRBV25-1 with TRBJ2-1; tentatively, D is TRBD2 (6 bases). Trimming stripped 6 bases from V and 0 bases from J, with 15 bases between. There are 16 residues in the CDR3. The germline CDR1 and CDR2 sequences are MGHDK and SYGVNS.

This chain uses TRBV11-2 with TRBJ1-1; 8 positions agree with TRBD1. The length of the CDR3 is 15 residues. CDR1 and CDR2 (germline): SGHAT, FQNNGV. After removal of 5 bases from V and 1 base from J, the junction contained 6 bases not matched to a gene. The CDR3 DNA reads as TGTGCCAGCAGCGTGCAGGGGGCTGGGAACACTGAAGCTTTCTTT. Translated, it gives CASSVQGAGNTEAFF. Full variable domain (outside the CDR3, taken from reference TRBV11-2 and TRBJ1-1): EAGVAQSPRYKIIEKRQSVAFWCNPISGHATLYWYQQILGQGPKLLIQFQNNGVVDDSQLPKDRFSAERLKGVDSTLKIQPAKLEDSAVYLCASSVQGAGNTEAFFGQGTRLTVV.

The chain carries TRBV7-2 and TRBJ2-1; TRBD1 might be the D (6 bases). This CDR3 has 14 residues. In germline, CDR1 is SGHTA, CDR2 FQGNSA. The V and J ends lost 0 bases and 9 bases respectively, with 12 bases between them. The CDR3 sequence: CASSLAPGAPEQFF. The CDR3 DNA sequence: TGTGCCAGCAGCTTAGCCCCAGGGGCGCCTGAGCAGTTCTTC.

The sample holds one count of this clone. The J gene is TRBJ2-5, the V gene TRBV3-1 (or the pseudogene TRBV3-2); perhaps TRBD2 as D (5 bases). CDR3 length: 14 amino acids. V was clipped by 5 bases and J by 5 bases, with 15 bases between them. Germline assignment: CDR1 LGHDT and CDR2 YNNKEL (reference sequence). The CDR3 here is CASSYTQREETQYF. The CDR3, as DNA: TGTGCCAGCAGCTATACCCAGAGGGAGGAGACCCAGTACTTC.

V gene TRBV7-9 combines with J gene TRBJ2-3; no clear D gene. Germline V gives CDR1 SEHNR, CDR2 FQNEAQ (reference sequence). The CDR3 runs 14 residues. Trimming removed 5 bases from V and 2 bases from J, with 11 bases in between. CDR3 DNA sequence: TGTGCCAGCAGCGCTCGGGTCTCCACAGATACGCAGTATTTT. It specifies CASSARVSTDTQYF.

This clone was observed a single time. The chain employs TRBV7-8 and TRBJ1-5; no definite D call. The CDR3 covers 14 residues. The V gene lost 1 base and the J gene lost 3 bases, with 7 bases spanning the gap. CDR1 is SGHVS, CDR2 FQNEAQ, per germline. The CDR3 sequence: CASSLVSVNQPQHF. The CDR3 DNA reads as TGTGCCAGCAGCTTAGTCTCCGTCAATCAGCCCCAGCATTTT.

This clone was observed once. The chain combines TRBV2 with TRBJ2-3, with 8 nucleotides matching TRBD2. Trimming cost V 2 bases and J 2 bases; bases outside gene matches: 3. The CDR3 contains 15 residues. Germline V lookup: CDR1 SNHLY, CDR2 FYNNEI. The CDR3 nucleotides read TGTGCCAGCAGTGAACCAGCGGGAGACACAGATACGCAGTATTTT. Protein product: CASSEPAGDTDTQYF.

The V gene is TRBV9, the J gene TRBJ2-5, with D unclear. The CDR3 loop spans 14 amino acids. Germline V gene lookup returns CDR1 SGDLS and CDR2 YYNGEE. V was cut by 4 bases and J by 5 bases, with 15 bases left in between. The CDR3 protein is CASSPRSSPETQYF. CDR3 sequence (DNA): TGTGCCAGCAGCCCCCGCTCGAGCCCCGAGACCCAGTACTTC.

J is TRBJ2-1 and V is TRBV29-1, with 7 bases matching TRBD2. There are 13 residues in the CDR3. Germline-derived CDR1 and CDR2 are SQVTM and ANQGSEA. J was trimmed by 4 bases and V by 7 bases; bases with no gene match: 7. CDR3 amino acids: CSAWTRAYNEQFF. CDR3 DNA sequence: TGCAGCGCCTGGACTAGGGCTTACAATGAGCAGTTCTTC.

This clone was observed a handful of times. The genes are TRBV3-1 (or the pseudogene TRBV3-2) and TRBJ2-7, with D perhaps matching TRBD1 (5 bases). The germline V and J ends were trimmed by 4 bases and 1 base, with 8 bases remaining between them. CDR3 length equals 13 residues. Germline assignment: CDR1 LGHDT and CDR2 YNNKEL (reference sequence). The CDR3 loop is CASSPDSSYEQYF. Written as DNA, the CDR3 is TGTGCCAGCAGCCCAGACAGTTCCTACGAGCAGTACTTC.

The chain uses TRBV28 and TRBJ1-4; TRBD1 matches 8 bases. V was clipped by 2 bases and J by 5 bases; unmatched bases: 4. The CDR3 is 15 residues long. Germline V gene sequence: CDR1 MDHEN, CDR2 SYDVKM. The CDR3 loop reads CASSLLGQGNEKLFF. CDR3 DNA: TGTGCCAGCAGTTTACTCGGACAGGGCAATGAAAAACTGTTTTTT.